This T cell receptor beta chain stems from a study of T-cell memory formation after mild COVID-19. Study conclusions and caveats: Most CD4+ clones that shrank were in CM and EM, while CD8+ ones turned up in EMRA. Nothing showed for sure that second-wave clones peaking on day 37 were SARS-CoV-2 specific.

Germline CDR1 SGHTA, CDR2 FQGNSA. The CDR3 is made up of 15 amino acids. Trimming removed 2 bases at V and 6 bases at J, with 17 bases between. 5'RACE primed from the constant segment yielded TCR alpha and TCR beta cDNA libraries bearing sample barcodes and UMIs. One entry per CDR3 protein results from TCRdb running MiXCR on the 5' RACE reads. This table holds fewer than 550,000 distinct CDR3 sequences, around 19% found once. A few counts support this clonotype. What it binds is not known. The sequenced sample consisted of PBMCs or a T cell subset sorted from them (not recorded which). The chain links TRBV7-2 to TRBJ2-7, with TRBD1 as a possible D gene (6 bases). This clonotype was sampled from an adult woman who had mild COVID-19 (a few samples of this study predate the infection). Cell type and time point are not known. The DNA of the CDR3 is TGTGCCAGCAGCTTACAAAGCTACAGCAGGGGCGAGCAGTACTTC. This encodes CASSLQSYSRGEQYF.